These 28 T cell receptor beta chains originate from one sample sequenced in a study of T-cell reconstitution after alpha-beta-depleted transplantation in children. Unique molecular identifiers were incorporated during preparation of the TCRbeta library. TCRdb fed the PCR reads into MiXCR, producing one record per CDR3 protein. The table includes some 550,000 distinct CDR3 sequences, 23% detected once. Sequences were derived from PBMCs, mostly from graft donor cells, sampled 360 days after TCRalphabeta/CD19-depleted stem cell transplant. The receptors were sampled from a boy in the first two years of life who had a stem cell transplant for acute myeloid leukemia, so the T cells may come from the graft donor.

The genes are TRBV6-4 and TRBJ1-1; TRBD1 matches at 7 bases. The J segment lost 3 bases and the V segment lost 5 bases, leaving 12 bases of the junction unmatched. CDR1 MRHNA and CDR2 SNTAGT come from the germline V gene. The CDR3 loop spans 16 amino acids. The CDR3 spells CASSPRPGQSYTEAFF. The CDR3 bases are TGTGCCAGCAGTCCCCGCCCGGGACAGTCATACACTGAAGCTTTCTTT.

This chain links TRBV6-6 with TRBJ2-3, with D maybe TRBD2 (5 bases). Germline CDR1 and CDR2: MNHNY and SVGAGI (reference sequence). CDR3 size: 12 residues. The V and J ends lost 7 bases and 6 bases respectively, with 11 bases between them. The CDR3 nucleotides are TGTGCCAGCAATCAACCGGGGGATACGCAGTATTTT. Protein sequence: CASNQPGDTQYF.

Only a few counts were recorded for this clonotype. This chain links TRBV5-6 with TRBJ2-5; D is ambiguous. V lost 1 base to trimming and J lost 2 bases, with 9 bases between them. This CDR3 contains 14 residues. Germline V gene sequence: CDR1 SGHDT, CDR2 YYEEEE. CDR3 region: CASSLRPDQETQYF. The CDR3 DNA sequence: TGTGCCAGCAGCTTGAGGCCCGATCAAGAGACCCAGTACTTC.

The J gene is TRBJ2-7, the V gene TRBV20-1; no clear D. The CDR3 contains 12 residues. V lost 0 bases to trimming and J lost 11 bases, with 14 bases between them. Per the germline V gene, CDR1 is DFQATT and CDR2 is SNEGSKA (reference sequence). The CDR3 loop reads CSAREGIKSEYF. In nucleotides, the CDR3 is TGCAGTGCTAGAGAGGGGATTAAATCGGAGTACTTC.

This clonotype has ten or more counts. The genes are TRBV12-3 or TRBV12-4 and TRBJ2-7, with 10 positions matching TRBD1. V was clipped by 5 bases and J by 3 bases; unmatched bases: 7. The CDR3 contains 15 residues. CDR3 coding DNA: TGTGCCAGCAGTCCCGGGACAGGGGTCTACTACGAGCAGTACTTC. Protein: CASSPGTGVYYEQYF.

V usage is TRBV23-1 and J usage is TRBJ2-7; D is ambiguous. TRBV23-1 has ORF status, its function being uncertain. The CDR3 runs to 13 residues. V lost 2 bases and J 5 bases, leaving 10 bases between the germline ends. CDR3 DNA: TGCGCCAGCAGTCAACAAAAGCTGGACGAGCAGTACTTC. This translates into CASSQQKLDEQYF.

The chain links TRBV7-9 to TRBJ1-6, with D tentatively TRBD1 (6 bases). The CDR3 extends over 17 amino acids. Germline V gene data show CDR1 as SEHNR and CDR2 as FQNEAQ (reference sequence). V was pared by 2 bases and J by 6 bases, with 17 bases between. The CDR3 loop reads CASSLTGRTARNSPLHF. Written as DNA, the CDR3 is TGTGCCAGCAGCTTAACCGGAAGGACAGCACGTAATTCACCCCTCCACTTT.

Only a few counts were recorded for this clonotype. The chain's CDR3 is CASRPYTEQNTGELFF. CDR3 nucleotide sequence: TGCGCCAGCAGACCTTATACAGAGCAGAACACCGGGGAGCTGTTTTTT. The chain combines TRBV4-1 with TRBJ2-2; no clear D gene. The CDR3 sequence is 16 residues long. The V end lost 6 bases, the J end lost 1 base, and 15 bases lay between the germline ends. Germline lookup yields CDR1 MGHRA and CDR2 YSYEKL.

The table lists this clonotype with a few counts. The gene calls are TRBV19 and TRBJ1-5; D might be TRBD1 (5 bases). The germline V gene encodes CDR1 LNHDA and CDR2 SQIVND (reference sequence). With 5 bases removed from V and 0 bases from J, the gap between germline ends came to 17 bases. This CDR3 contains 17 residues. CDR3 sequence: CASSPHDSPYSNQPQHF. CDR3 nucleotides: TGTGCCAGTAGTCCGCACGACAGCCCCTATAGCAATCAGCCCCAGCATTTT. Together with reference TRBV19 and TRBJ1-5, the CDR3 gives the full variable domain: DGGITQSPKYLFRKEGQNVTLSCEQNLNHDAMYWYRQDPGQGLRLIYYSQIVNDFQKGDIAEGYSVSREKKESFPLTVTSAQKNPTAFYLCASSPHDSPYSNQPQHFGDGTRLSIL.

V usage is TRBV6-1 and J usage is TRBJ1-1; D is unclear. Germline CDR1 is MNHNS and CDR2 is SASEGT. V was clipped by 7 bases and J by 1 base, with 10 bases between them. This CDR3 is 13 amino acids long. The CDR3 loop is CASTIEGNTEAFF. The CDR3 DNA sequence: TGTGCCAGCACCATCGAGGGGAACACTGAAGCTTTCTTT.

This clonotype was counted many times. The chain joins TRBV18 to TRBJ1-2, with D maybe TRBD1 (5 bases). CDR1 KGHSH and CDR2 LQKENI come from the germline V gene. V shed 6 bases and J shed 0 bases, with 14 bases lying between them. The CDR3 contains 15 residues. CDR3 coding DNA: TGTGCCAGCTCCTCCGGGACTCAAGCTAACTATGGCTACACCTTC. It is translated as CASSSGTQANYGYTF.

The V and J genes are TRBV15 and TRBJ2-6, with D maybe TRBD2 (5 bases). Trimming pared 10 bases from V and 3 bases from J, leaving 10 bases between. Germline V gives CDR1 LNHNV, CDR2 YYDKDF (reference sequence). This CDR3 contains 13 residues. CDR3 in amino acids: CAIRGIGANVLTF. In DNA, the CDR3 is TGTGCCATCCGGGGTATTGGGGCCAACGTCCTGACTTTC. Combining the CDR3 with reference TRBV15 and TRBJ2-6 gives the whole variable domain DAMVIQNPRYQVTQFGKPVTLSCSQTLNHNVMYWYQQKSSQAPKLLFHYYDKDFNNEADTPDNFQSRRPNTSFCFLDIRSPGLGDTAMYLCAIRGIGANVLTFGAGSRLTVL.

This chain joins TRBV12-3 or TRBV12-4 and TRBJ1-5; 8 bases agree with TRBD1. The CDR3 length is 16 residues. V shed 4 bases and J 2 bases; nucleotides not matched to a gene: 7. This chain's CDR3 is CASSYTGGSGNQPQHF. The DNA for the CDR3 is TGTGCCAGCAGTTATACAGGGGGGTCGGGCAATCAGCCCCAGCATTTT.

This clonotype was seen a handful of times. The rearrangement joins TRBV20-1 to TRBJ1-4, with D tentatively TRBD1 (6 bases). CDR3 size: 14 residues. Germline V lookup: CDR1 DFQATT, CDR2 SNEGSKA (reference sequence). With 5 bases removed from V and 3 bases from J, the gap between germline ends came to 13 bases. In DNA, the CDR3 is TGCAGTGCTGGCAGGGGTAGAGCTAATGAAAAACTGTTTTTT. Protein product: CSAGRGRANEKLFF.

In this sample, this clonotype turned up a few times. This chain links TRBV14 with TRBJ2-1; D unclear. This CDR3 has 13 residues. V lost 8 bases and J 0 bases, leaving 8 bases between the germline ends. The germline V gene encodes CDR1 SGHDN and CDR2 FVKESK. The CDR3 bases are TGTGCCAGCGCCCGAAGCTCCTACAATGAGCAGTTCTTC. Protein sequence: CASARSSYNEQFF.

The CDR3: CASSLSSTRLNEQFF. CDR3 nucleotides: TGTGCCAGCAGTTTATCGAGTACTAGGCTCAATGAGCAGTTCTTC. The J gene is TRBJ2-1, the V gene TRBV27, with TRBD2 as a possible D gene (5 bases). Trimming left V 0 bases short and J 6 bases short, with 12 bases between. The CDR3 is 15 amino acids. Germline-derived CDR1 and CDR2 are MNHEY and SMNVEV (reference sequence).

This clonotype was recorded a few times. V gene TRBV20-1 combines with J gene TRBJ2-4, with D perhaps matching TRBD1 or TRBD2 (5 bases each). The length of the CDR3 is 15 residues. Per the germline V gene, CDR1 is DFQATT and CDR2 is SNEGSKA (reference sequence). V shed 1 base and J shed 0 bases, with 10 bases lying between them. The CDR3 region is CSARGGTLAKNIQYF. CDR3 nucleotide sequence: TGCAGTGCTAGAGGTGGGACGTTAGCCAAAAACATTCAGTACTTC.

The rearrangement joins TRBV7-9 to TRBJ2-7; D is ambiguous. The V end was cut by 6 bases, the J end by 6 bases, with 15 bases between. The CDR3 contains 13 residues. Germline loops: CDR1 SEHNR, CDR2 FQNEAQ (reference sequence). DNA of the CDR3: TGTGCCAGCAGTGTCGACATCCTCCTCGAGCAGTACTTC. Protein product: CASSVDILLEQYF.

This clonotype showed up many times. The chain has TRBV20-1 and TRBJ2-7; 8 nucleotides line up with TRBD2. V lost 6 bases, J lost 4 bases, and 11 bases stayed unmatched. The V gene's germline CDR1 is DFQATT and CDR2 SNEGSKA (reference sequence). This CDR3 has 14 amino acids. CDR3 protein: CSASPPGGAYEQYF. The CDR3 coding sequence is TGCAGTGCCAGTCCTCCCGGGGGGGCTTACGAGCAGTACTTC.

CDR3 protein: CARGTPYDDTQYF. In nucleotides, the CDR3 is TGTGCCAGAGGGACTCCCTACGACGATACGCAGTATTTT. This sequence joins TRBV12-3 or TRBV12-4 and TRBJ2-3; tentatively, D is TRBD2 (6 bases). Trimming took off 9 bases at V and 6 bases at J, with 16 bases between the two ends. This CDR3 comprises 13 residues.

This clonotype was seen only a few times. This chain links TRBV29-1 with TRBJ1-2, with D possibly TRBD1 on 6 matching bases. The CDR3 runs to 14 residues. Trimming left V 8 bases short and J 2 bases short, with 18 bases between. Germline loops: CDR1 SQVTM, CDR2 ANQGSEA. The CDR3 is CSFTPTGENYGYTF. DNA for the CDR3: TGCAGCTTTACCCCGACAGGCGAAAACTATGGCTACACCTTC.

This clonotype was counted at least ten times. The chain carries TRBV24-1 and TRBJ2-1; TRBD2 matches at 9 bases. The J segment lost 10 bases and the V segment lost 1 base, leaving 4 bases of the junction unmatched. Germline values: CDR1 KGHDR, CDR2 SFDVKD. CDR3 length equals 14 residues. CDR3 loop: CATSDFSSGVEQFF. CDR3 DNA: TGTGCCACCAGTGATTTTTCTAGCGGGGTGGAGCAGTTCTTC.

The V gene is TRBV4-1, the J gene TRBJ2-7; no definite D call. The V end was cut by 3 bases, the J end by 3 bases, with 9 bases between. This CDR3 has 13 amino acids. Germline V gene lookup returns CDR1 MGHRA and CDR2 YSYEKL. The CDR3 sequence is CASSHGEGYEQYV. CDR3 coding DNA: TGCGCCAGCAGCCACGGAGAAGGCTACGAGCAGTACGTC.

V and J are TRBV12-3 or TRBV12-4 and TRBJ2-1, with D perhaps TRBD1 or TRBD2 (6 bases each). The V end was cut by 5 bases, the J end by 7 bases, with 12 bases between. CDR3 length: 13 residues. This CDR3 is CASSIEGGNEQFF. The CDR3 nucleotides read TGTGCCAGCAGTATCGAGGGGGGTAATGAGCAGTTCTTC.

The rearrangement links TRBV4-2 to TRBJ2-2; D uncertain. The germline V gene encodes CDR1 LGHNA and CDR2 YNFKEQ. This CDR3 spans 14 amino acids. V was pared by 3 bases and J by 6 bases, with 11 bases between. The CDR3 DNA sequence: TGTGCCAGCAGCCATCCAAACGAGGCCGGGGAGCTGTTTTTT. Protein: CASSHPNEAGELFF.

The V gene is TRBV5-1, the J gene TRBJ2-1; D is perhaps TRBD1 (5 bases). CDR1 is SGHRS, CDR2 YFSETQ, per germline. The V gene lost 2 bases and the J gene lost 2 bases, with 11 bases spanning the gap. The CDR3 sequence is 15 residues long. The CDR3 loop reads CASSLTAGTYNEQFF. DNA of the CDR3: TGCGCCAGCAGCTTAACAGCAGGGACCTACAATGAGCAGTTCTTC.

The CDR3 nucleotides are TGTGCCAGTACAAGCGGGGGGGTATCCTACGAGCAGTACTTC. Protein product: CASTSGGVSYEQYF. The chain uses TRBV28 and TRBJ2-7, with 10 bases aligning to TRBD2. Germline-derived CDR1 and CDR2 are MDHEN and SYDVKM. This CDR3 spans 14 amino acids. The V and J ends lost 9 bases and 1 base, in that order; junction bases with no gene match: 6.

The chain links TRBV25-1 to TRBJ2-2; unclear D gene. The CDR3 has 14 residues. Germline CDR1 reads MGHDK; CDR2 reads SYGVNS. Trimming removed 1 base from V and 5 bases from J, with 8 bases in between. The CDR3 DNA follows: TGTGCCAGCAGTGAATTGGCGAGAACCGGGGAGCTGTTTTTT. This sequence encodes CASSELARTGELFF.